This TCR beta chain was sequenced during a study of blood T cell repertoires in COVID-19. About the study: Spain, Italy and the United States supplied samples that represented acute and convalescent COVID-19. In each case, the material was cDNA or gDNA derived from T cells, B-cell-depleted T cells, or PBMCs.

Trimming cost V 0 bases and J 4 bases; bases outside gene matches: 9. Germline V CDR1 and CDR2: LNHDA, SQIVND (reference sequence). The CDR3 runs to 17 residues. Authors' analysis steps: Amplification from reference gene primers served as the basis for estimated nucleated cell counts. Assay: immunoSEQ multiplex PCR; the TCRdb copy retains only in-frame clones and omits some. V, J and clone size derive from that table, while D and trimming were established from the DNA sequence. The table shows 50,000 to 65,000 clones, with around four fifths occurring only once. Only a few counts were recorded for this clone.

This sequence joins TRBV19 and TRBJ2-1; 7 positions match TRBD2. Material: peripheral blood. This clonotype was obtained from a human donor in a cohort sampled during active COVID-19. The CDR3 bases are TGTGCCAGTAGTATAGACCACGGGGCTAGCGGTTACAATGAGCAGTTCTTC. It codes for CASSIDHGASGYNEQFF. Combining the CDR3 with reference TRBV19 and TRBJ2-1 gives the whole variable domain DGGITQSPKYLFRKEGQNVTLSCEQNLNHDAMYWYRQDPGQGLRLIYYSQIVNDFQKGDIAEGYSVSREKKESFPLTVTSAQKNPTAFYLCASSIDHGASGYNEQFFGPGTRLTVL.